These 31 T cell receptor beta chains were all obtained from the same sample, sequenced in a study of cytomegalovirus exposure and HLA in healthy donors. 13 Jbeta primers and 60 Vbeta primers were used for the PCR. Repertoires were generated with immunoSEQ multiplex PCR, while TCRdb's copy carries only in-frame clones and drops some. The table has 150,000 to 200,000 clones, roughly four fifths seen once. Sequencing was done on a sample of PBMCs. The receptors originated from a man aged 50 or older in good health and CMV-seropositive.

The chain uses TRBV10-3 and TRBJ1-1, with D maybe TRBD1 (5 bases). V was pared by 2 bases and J by 3 bases, with 10 bases between. The V gene's germline CDR1 is ENHRY and CDR2 SYGVKD. CDR3 length: 14 residues. This CDR3 reads CAISERGRDTEAFF. In DNA form, the CDR3 reads TGTGCCATCAGTGAGAGGGGCAGGGACACTGAAGCTTTCTTT.

The chain joins TRBV9 to TRBJ2-7, with 10 bases matching TRBD1. V lost 4 bases and J lost 0; bases outside the gene matches: 7. CDR1 and CDR2 from the germline V gene are SGDLS and YYNGEE. The CDR3 is 16 amino acids. Here the CDR3 reads CASSPVGDRGSYEQYF. The CDR3 DNA follows: TGTGCCAGCAGCCCCGTAGGGGACAGGGGCTCCTACGAGCAGTACTTC. The whole variable domain, filled in from reference TRBV9 and TRBJ2-7, reads DSGVTQTPKHLITATGQRVTLRCSPRSGDLSVYWYQQSLDQGLQFLIQYYNGEERAKGNILERFSAQQFPDLHSELNLSSLELGDSALYFCASSPVGDRGSYEQYFGPGTRLTVT.

CDR3 sequence reads: CASSFKPGLAVEQYF. The CDR3 region has the DNA TGTGCCAGCAGCTTTAAACCGGGACTAGCGGTTGAGCAGTACTTC. The rearrangement joins TRBV5-5 to TRBJ2-7; 11 bases are shared with TRBD2. The CDR3 has 15 amino acids. Trimming at V came to 2 bases and at J to 7 bases, leaving 8 bases not matched to a gene. Germline lookup yields CDR1 SGHKS and CDR2 YYEKEE (reference sequence). Using reference TRBV5-5 and TRBJ2-7 for the parts outside the CDR3, the full variable domain is DAGVTQSPTHLIKTRGQQVTLRCSPISGHKSVSWYQQVLGQGPQFIFQYYEKEERGRGNFPDRFSARQFPNYSSELNVNALLLGDSALYLCASSFKPGLAVEQYFGPGTRLTVT.

This rearrangement joins TRBV29-1 to TRBJ1-4; D possibly corresponds to TRBD1 (5 bases). The CDR3 is 12 residues long. V was shortened by 4 bases and J by 8 bases, with 11 bases between the two germline ends. Looked up from germline, CDR1 is SQVTM and CDR2 is ANQGSEA. The CDR3 region is CSVGEGREKLFF. In nucleotides, the CDR3 is TGCAGCGTTGGGGAGGGGCGGGAAAAACTGTTTTTT.

The chain uses TRBV15 and TRBJ2-1; 12 bases fit TRBD2. J gave up 7 bases and V 5 bases, and 9 bases lay outside the gene matches. Germline CDR1 and CDR2: LNHNV and YYDKDF (reference sequence). The CDR3 is made up of 16 amino acids. The CDR3 DNA reads as TGTGCCACCAGCCGGCGTCTAGCGGGAGGGTCGAATGAGCAGTTCTTC. Encoded protein: CATSRRLAGGSNEQFF.

This chain connects TRBV7-9 to TRBJ1-3; 8 nucleotides align to TRBD1. This CDR3 comprises 14 residues. With 5 bases clipped from V and 6 bases from J, the junction kept 6 bases outside the gene matches. The V gene's germline CDR1 is SEHNR and CDR2 FQNEAQ (reference sequence). CDR3 coding DNA: TGTGCCAGCAGCATCGACAGGGGACAAAACACCATATATTTT. This encodes CASSIDRGQNTIYF.

DNA for the CDR3: TGTGCCAGCAGCCGGGGACAGGGCACAGATACGCAGTATTTT. The encoded protein is CASSRGQGTDTQYF. The genes are TRBV6-5 and TRBJ2-3; the match to TRBD1 covers 8 bases. Germline V gene data show CDR1 as MNHEY and CDR2 as SVGAGI. The ends lost 6 bases at V and 1 base at J; junction bases unmatched: 3. The CDR3 has 14 amino acids.

The sample holds a few counts of this clone. J is TRBJ1-2 and V is TRBV6-5; the D is unclear. The CDR3 is 12 residues long. Germline assignment: CDR1 MNHEY and CDR2 SVGAGI. V lost 1 base to trimming and J lost 8 bases, with 8 bases between them. CDR3 bases: TGTGCCAGCAGTTACTGGGAGGGAGGCTACACCTTC. This encodes CASSYWEGGYTF.

The V gene is TRBV7-9, the J gene TRBJ1-5; D not certain. The germline V gene has CDR1 SEHNR and CDR2 FQNEAQ (reference sequence). The V end lost 1 base, the J end lost 3 bases, and 7 bases lay between the germline ends. The CDR3 spans 14 residues. The CDR3: CASSLGRINQPQHF. CDR3 bases: TGTGCCAGCAGCTTAGGGCGGATCAATCAGCCCCAGCATTTT. The full variable domain, rest sourced from reference TRBV7-9 and TRBJ1-5, is DTGVSQNPRHKITKRGQNVTFRCDPISEHNRLYWYRQTLGQGPEFLTYFQNEAQLEKSRLLSDRFSAERPKGSFSTLEIQRTEQGDSAMYLCASSLGRINQPQHFGDGTRLSIL.

This chain connects TRBV11-2 to TRBJ1-5; D might be TRBD1 (5 bases). Trimming removed 4 bases at V and 0 bases at J, with 7 bases between. The CDR3 runs to 14 residues. CDR1 and CDR2 from the germline V gene are SGHAT and FQNNGV. The CDR3 nucleotides read TGTGCCAGCAGCTCGACAGTTAGCAATCAGCCCCAGCATTTT. As protein: CASSSTVSNQPQHF.

This chain links TRBV9 with TRBJ2-5, with a possible D match to TRBD1 (6 bases). V shed 2 bases and J shed 2 bases, with 13 bases lying between them. Germline-derived CDR1 and CDR2 are SGDLS and YYNGEE. The CDR3 sequence is 15 residues long. CDR3 region: CASSVSGVLQETQYF. DNA of the CDR3: TGTGCCAGCAGCGTCTCAGGGGTGCTACAAGAGACCCAGTACTTC.

This chain joins TRBV4-3 and TRBJ2-4; D not resolved. Looked up from germline, CDR1 is LGHNA and CDR2 is YSLEER. The CDR3 is 15 residues long. V lost 4 bases to trimming and J lost 4 bases, with 14 bases between them. CDR3: CASSPAPTLKNIQYF. CDR3 DNA sequence: TGCGCCAGCAGCCCAGCGCCTACTTTAAAAAACATTCAGTACTTC.

The chain has TRBV5-1 and TRBJ2-1; 10 bases are a match to TRBD1. V was clipped by 3 bases and J by 9 bases; unmatched bases: 12. The germline CDR1 and CDR2 sequences are SGHRS and YFSETQ. The CDR3 length is 16 residues. The CDR3 bases are TGCGCCAGCAGCTCCACTCCGGGACAGGGGATTGGTGAGCAGTTCTTC. It codes for CASSSTPGQGIGEQFF.

The chain combines TRBV4-1 with TRBJ2-1, with TRBD2 identical over 11 bases. V dropped 3 bases and J dropped 3; count of bases not matched to a gene: 4. The CDR3 contains 16 residues. Germline CDR1 and CDR2: MGHRA and YSYEKL. In nucleotides, the CDR3 is TGCGCCAGCAGCCAGGAACTAGCGGGAGTCTACAATGAGCAGTTCTTC. Translation gives CASSQELAGVYNEQFF.

The chain couples TRBV11-1 to TRBJ2-7, with unresolved D. V lost 5 bases and J 7 bases, leaving 15 bases between the germline ends. Germline CDR1 and CDR2: SGHAT and FQDESV (reference sequence). This CDR3 contains 13 residues. This CDR3 reads CASSPTPVSEQYF. DNA of the CDR3: TGTGCCAGCAGCCCGACACCAGTGAGTGAGCAGTACTTC.

J is TRBJ2-3 and V is TRBV6-5, with TRBD2 identical over 9 bases. V lost 4 bases to trimming and J lost 2 bases; unmatched junction nucleotides: 4. Germline-derived CDR1 and CDR2 are MNHEY and SVGAGI. The CDR3 consists of 15 residues. As DNA, the CDR3 is TGTGCCAGCAGTTTGAGCGGGGGGAACACAGATACGCAGTATTTT. Translated, it gives CASSLSGGNTDTQYF.

J is TRBJ2-5 and V is TRBV15, with TRBD1 matching 7 bases. In germline, CDR1 is LNHNV, CDR2 YYDKDF (reference sequence). J lost 3 bases, V lost 3 bases, and 4 bases had no gene match. The CDR3 is made up of 14 amino acids. This CDR3 reads CATSSGTAKETQYF. In DNA, the CDR3 is TGTGCCACCAGCAGCGGGACAGCCAAAGAGACCCAGTACTTC.

The CDR3 DNA follows: TGTGCCAGCAGCTTACGTAGCGGGAGTACCTACGAGCAGTACTTC. Amino acid sequence: CASSLRSGSTYEQYF. V usage is TRBV7-2 and J usage is TRBJ2-7; TRBD2 aligns across 9 bases. V shed 2 bases, J shed 2 bases, and the junction held 4 bases outside the gene matches. The CDR3 has 15 residues. CDR1 and CDR2 (germline): SGHTA, FQGNSA.

The V call is TRBV28, the J call TRBJ2-1; 7 nucleotides line up with TRBD2. Unmatched junction bases numbered 6, after V lost 4 bases and J lost 0 bases. This CDR3 contains 16 residues. CDR1 is MDHEN and CDR2 is SYDVKM in the germline V gene. The CDR3 loop is CASSYPGGYSYNEQFF. The CDR3 bases are TGTGCCAGCAGTTACCCGGGGGGATACTCCTACAATGAGCAGTTCTTC.

The table lists this clone with a few counts. The chain has TRBV2 and TRBJ2-6; 9 nucleotides match TRBD1. The CDR3 spans 16 residues. Trimming cost V 6 bases and J 4 bases; bases outside gene matches: 7. Germline values: CDR1 SNHLY, CDR2 FYNNEI. The CDR3: CASRTGGSGGANVLTF. The CDR3 coding sequence is TGTGCCAGCAGGACAGGGGGAAGTGGAGGGGCCAACGTCCTGACTTTC.

The chain joins TRBV27 to TRBJ1-1; 10 bases fit TRBD1. V lost 1 base, J lost 4 bases, and 6 bases stayed unmatched. The CDR3 is made up of 16 amino acids. Germline CDR1 reads MNHEY; CDR2 reads SMNVEV (reference sequence). CDR3 coding DNA: TGTGCCAGCAGTTTATGGGGGGGGACAGGGGCCACTGAAGCTTTCTTT. It translates to CASSLWGGTGATEAFF.

This chain joins TRBV9 and TRBJ1-2; 8 nucleotides agree with TRBD1. The CDR3 totals 14 residues. The trim removed 4 bases at V and 8 bases at J, leaving 10 bases unmatched. Per the germline V gene, CDR1 is SGDLS and CDR2 is YYNGEE. The CDR3, as DNA: TGTGCCAGCAGCCCCACGGACAGGGCGGTAGGCTACACCTTC. Amino acid sequence: CASSPTDRAVGYTF. The entire variable domain, with the rest obtained from reference TRBV9 and TRBJ1-2, is as follows: DSGVTQTPKHLITATGQRVTLRCSPRSGDLSVYWYQQSLDQGLQFLIQYYNGEERAKGNILERFSAQQFPDLHSELNLSSLELGDSALYFCASSPTDRAVGYTFGSGTRLTVV.

The chain has TRBV4-2 and TRBJ2-7; 7 bases are a match to TRBD1. J gave up 2 bases and V 2 bases, and 6 bases lay outside the gene matches. The germline CDR1 and CDR2 sequences are LGHNA and YNFKEQ. The CDR3 length is 15 residues. CDR3 sequence (DNA): TGTGCCAGCAGCCAAACTACAGGGGCTGCCTACGAGCAGTACTTC. Translated: CASSQTTGAAYEQYF.

V gene TRBV5-1 combines with J gene TRBJ2-7; D unclear. Germline V gene data show CDR1 as SGHRS and CDR2 as YFSETQ. CDR3 size: 11 residues. The V end was cut by 6 bases, the J end by 8 bases, with 12 bases between. CDR3 bases: TGCGCCAGCACAGAAAACGATAAGCAGTACTTC. It codes for CASTENDKQYF.

The chain uses TRBV7-9 and TRBJ2-3, with D perhaps TRBD1 (6 bases). Trimming cost V 4 bases and J 4 bases, with 12 bases left between them. The CDR3 loop spans 14 amino acids. Germline V gene lookup returns CDR1 SEHNR and CDR2 FQNEAQ (reference sequence). CDR3: CASSSIQGADTQYF. The CDR3 DNA reads as TGTGCCAGCAGCTCGATACAGGGTGCAGATACGCAGTATTTT.

This chain connects TRBV4-1 to TRBJ2-2, with 8 bases matching TRBD1. The CDR3 consists of 15 residues. Trimming removed 4 bases from V and 7 bases from J; junction bases left unmatched: 8. Germline V gene sequence: CDR1 MGHRA, CDR2 YSYEKL. DNA for the CDR3: TGCGCCAGCAGCCTTCAGGACAGGGCGGTCGGGGAGCTGTTTTTT. It codes for CASSLQDRAVGELFF.

This rearrangement joins TRBV19 to TRBJ1-2, with 9 bases that match TRBD1. Trimming took 1 base from V and 4 from J; bases not matched to a gene: 4. This CDR3 has 15 residues. Germline V gives CDR1 LNHDA, CDR2 SQIVND (reference sequence). The chain's CDR3 is CASSIGTGGGYGYTF. CDR3 sequence (DNA): TGTGCCAGTAGTATAGGTACAGGGGGCGGCTATGGCTACACCTTC.

The chain carries TRBV11-2 and TRBJ2-7; TRBD1 matches at 11 bases. V was pared by 6 bases and J by 0 bases, with 1 base of the junction left unmatched. Germline values: CDR1 SGHAT, CDR2 FQNNGV. This CDR3 spans 14 amino acids. The CDR3 spells CASSGTGGSYEQYF. CDR3 sequence (DNA): TGTGCCAGCAGTGGGACAGGGGGCTCCTACGAGCAGTACTTC.

The chain uses TRBV5-1 and TRBJ2-5; 11 positions match TRBD2. The CDR3 spans 16 residues. V lost 0 bases, J lost 5 bases, and 6 bases stayed unmatched. Germline CDR1 SGHRS, CDR2 YFSETQ. The CDR3 DNA follows: TGCGCCAGCAGCTTGGGTGGTCTAGCGGGAGGTGAGACCCAGTACTTC. Its protein product is CASSLGGLAGGETQYF.

The V and J genes are TRBV6-1 and TRBJ2-3; maybe TRBD2 (7 bases). This CDR3 region has 17 residues. The V gene's germline CDR1 is MNHNS and CDR2 SASEGT. V lost 3 bases and J lost 4, with 20 bases in between. The CDR3 protein is CASSDEPREGGSDTQYF. The CDR3 DNA follows: TGTGCCAGCAGTGATGAACCGAGGGAGGGGGGCTCAGATACGCAGTATTTT.

This clone was detected a few times. The chain links TRBV6-1 to TRBJ1-1; maybe TRBD1 (6 bases). With 3 bases removed from V and 0 bases from J, the gap between germline ends came to 11 bases. CDR3 length equals 15 residues. Germline loops: CDR1 MNHNS, CDR2 SASEGT. The CDR3 DNA reads as TGTGCCAGCAGTGAGCCAGGGGTCATGAACACTGAAGCTTTCTTT. Residues: CASSEPGVMNTEAFF.